These T cell receptor beta chains were read from a single sample in a study of blood T cells in healthy people across ages. TCRdb used MiXCR to reprocess the 5' RACE reads, holding one entry per CDR3 protein. This table has 1 million or so distinct CDR3 sequences, roughly 24% appearing once. Another study also made use of these data, one on T cells of mothers and their children.

Sequenced sample: blood. These receptors were obtained from a girl aged 2-10 years in good health. CDR3s include the opening cysteine and the closing phenylalanine or tryptophan. A D gene is named only where the DNA matches it firmly.

NA,TRBV5-5,CASSLGTQGDQPQHF
TRBD2,TRBV20-1,CSAYSSGGAQDEQFF
NA,TRBV3-1,CASSQAVRPLDTQYF
NA,TRBV29-1,CSVPGPTYEQFF
TRBD1,TRBV7-9,CASSLSGASGGQYF
NA,TRBV19,CVSSSRALTSYNEQFF
NA,TRBV28,CASSLGRVWNTGELFF
NA,TRBV20-1,CSARAVGAGPTYEQYF
NA,TRBV7-9,CASSFVGRGETQYF
NA,TRBV3-1,CASSPHAGTTYEQYF
NA,TRBV3-1,CASSQDRSGTPQTQYF
NA,TRBV19,CASRGRDGHIYF
TRBD1,TRBV5-1,CASSSDRGPLSTGELFF
NA,TRBV27,CASSKRQGLSTDTQYF
TRBD2,TRBV28,CASSSRFAAGEGETQYF
TRBD2,TRBV7-3,CASSPKPRLAGNYEQYF
NA,TRBV20-1,CSASRVGETQYF
NA,TRBV20-1,CSARNPGPQGETQYF
NA,TRBV20-1,CSALSLRGPQETQYF
NA,TRBV20-1,CSARDLDSSTDTQYF
TRBD1,TRBV20-1,CSAPATGLAYEQYF
NA,TRBV28,CASSLIKGGPPMNTEAFF
TRBD2,TRBV29-1,CSVADGRGTDTQYF
NA,TRBV7-7,CASSLRGDSYNEQFF
NA,TRBV27,CASSISRSRNNSPLHF
NA,TRBV29-1,CSVVLGLSYQQYF
NA,TRBV4-1,CASSQSSETYEQYF
TRBD2,TRBV27,CASRTRLLAGGPGGELFF
NA,TRBV6-1,CASSSTGQTEAFF
NA,TRBV25-1,CASRLWAGEAFF
NA,TRBV6-2/TRBV6-3,CASSYTQMNTEAFF
NA,TRBV29-1,CSATPQGGSYEQYF
NA,TRBV29-1,CSVEDLFRPDYNEQFF
TRBD1,TRBV10-3,CAGGQGDGYTF
TRBD2,TRBV11-2,CASSPDGGSIQYF
TRBD1,TRBV5-1,CASSIAGQGDPRSYEQYF
NA,TRBV6-5,CASTQSGVWEAFF
NA,TRBV4-3,CASSQRNYNEQFF
TRBD2,TRBV12-3/TRBV12-4,CASIAGEHTGELFF
NA,TRBV2,CASSEGIDTQYF
TRBD2,TRBV9,CASSVVGLAGLGELFF
NA,TRBV19,CASKSVGRDPIFYEQYF
NA,TRBV14,CASSQVRGNEQFF
TRBD1,TRBV28,CASSVQGKEYF
NA,TRBV6-5,CASSYSRGISYEQYF
NA,TRBV20-1,CSASLPGGYSPLHF
NA,TRBV12-3/TRBV12-4,CASSLEPFYNSPLHF
NA,TRBV7-9,CASSSTSPMEAQYF
NA,TRBV10-3,CAISASADSYEQYF
TRBD1,TRBV6-6,CASSYAGQDNSPLHF